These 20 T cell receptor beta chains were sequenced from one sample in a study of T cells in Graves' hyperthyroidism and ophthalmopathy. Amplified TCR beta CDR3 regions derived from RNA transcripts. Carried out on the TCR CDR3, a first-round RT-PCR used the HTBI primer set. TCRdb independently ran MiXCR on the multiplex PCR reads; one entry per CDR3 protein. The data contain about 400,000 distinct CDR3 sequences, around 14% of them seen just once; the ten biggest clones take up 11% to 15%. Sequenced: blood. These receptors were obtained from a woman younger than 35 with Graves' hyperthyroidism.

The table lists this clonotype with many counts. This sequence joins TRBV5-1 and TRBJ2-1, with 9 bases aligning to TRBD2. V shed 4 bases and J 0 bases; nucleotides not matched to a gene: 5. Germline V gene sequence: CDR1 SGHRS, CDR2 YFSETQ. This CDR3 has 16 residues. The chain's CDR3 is CASSRTSASSYNEQFF. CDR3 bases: TGCGCCAGCAGCAGGACTAGCGCGAGCTCCTACAATGAGCAGTTCTTC.

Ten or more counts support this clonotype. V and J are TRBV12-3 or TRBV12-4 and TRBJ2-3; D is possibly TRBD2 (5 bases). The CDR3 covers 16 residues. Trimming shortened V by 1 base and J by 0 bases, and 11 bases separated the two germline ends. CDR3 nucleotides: TGTGCCAGCAGTTTAGACAGACTACTAAGCACAGATACGCAGTATTTT. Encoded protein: CASSLDRLLSTDTQYF.

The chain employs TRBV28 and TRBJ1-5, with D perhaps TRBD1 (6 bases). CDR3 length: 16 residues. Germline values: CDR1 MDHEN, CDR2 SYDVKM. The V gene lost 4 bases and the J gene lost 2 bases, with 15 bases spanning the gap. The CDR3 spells CASSSHTGNGNQPQHF. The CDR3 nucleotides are TGTGCCAGCAGTTCCCATACAGGGAATGGCAATCAGCCCCAGCATTTT. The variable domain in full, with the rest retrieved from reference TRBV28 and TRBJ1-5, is DVKVTQSSRYLVKRTGEKVFLECVQDMDHENMFWYRQDPGLGLRLIYFSYDVKMKEKGDIPEGYSVSREKKERFSLILESASTNQTSMYLCASSSHTGNGNQPQHFGDGTRLSIL.

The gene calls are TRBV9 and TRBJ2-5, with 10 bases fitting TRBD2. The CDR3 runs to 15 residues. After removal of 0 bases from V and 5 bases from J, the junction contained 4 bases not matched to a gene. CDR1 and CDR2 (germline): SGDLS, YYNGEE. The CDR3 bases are TGTGCCAGCAGCGTAGGGCTAGCGGGAGTGGAGACCCAGTACTTC. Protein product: CASSVGLAGVETQYF.

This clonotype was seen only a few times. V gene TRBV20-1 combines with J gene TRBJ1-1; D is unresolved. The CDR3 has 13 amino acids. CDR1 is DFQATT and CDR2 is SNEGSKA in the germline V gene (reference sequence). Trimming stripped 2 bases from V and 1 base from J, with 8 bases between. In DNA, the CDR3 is TGCAGTGCTAGAAGCCGCGCGAACACTGAAGCTTTCTTT. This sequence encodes CSARSRANTEAFF.

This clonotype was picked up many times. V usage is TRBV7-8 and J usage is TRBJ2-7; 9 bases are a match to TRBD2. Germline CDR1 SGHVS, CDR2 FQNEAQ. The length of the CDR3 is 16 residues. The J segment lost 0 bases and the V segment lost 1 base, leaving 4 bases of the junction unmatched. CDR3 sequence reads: CASSLGFSGSSYEQYF. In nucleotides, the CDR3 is TGTGCCAGCAGCTTAGGGTTTAGCGGGAGCTCCTACGAGCAGTACTTC.

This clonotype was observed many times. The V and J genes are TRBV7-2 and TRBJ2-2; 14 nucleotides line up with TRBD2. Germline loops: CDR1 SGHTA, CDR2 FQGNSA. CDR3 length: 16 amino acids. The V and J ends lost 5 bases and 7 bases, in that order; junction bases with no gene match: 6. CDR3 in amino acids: CASSRLAGGRFGELFF. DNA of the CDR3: TGTGCCAGCAGCCGACTAGCGGGGGGGAGGTTCGGGGAGCTGTTTTTT.

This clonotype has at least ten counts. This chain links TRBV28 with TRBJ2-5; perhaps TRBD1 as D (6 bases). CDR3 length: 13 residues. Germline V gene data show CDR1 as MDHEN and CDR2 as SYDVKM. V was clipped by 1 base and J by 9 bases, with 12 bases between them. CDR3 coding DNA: TGTGCCAGCAGTTTATTCAAAACAGGGTCCCAGTACTTC. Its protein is CASSLFKTGSQYF. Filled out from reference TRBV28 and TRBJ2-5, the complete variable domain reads DVKVTQSSRYLVKRTGEKVFLECVQDMDHENMFWYRQDPGLGLRLIYFSYDVKMKEKGDIPEGYSVSREKKERFSLILESASTNQTSMYLCASSLFKTGSQYFGPGTRLLVL.

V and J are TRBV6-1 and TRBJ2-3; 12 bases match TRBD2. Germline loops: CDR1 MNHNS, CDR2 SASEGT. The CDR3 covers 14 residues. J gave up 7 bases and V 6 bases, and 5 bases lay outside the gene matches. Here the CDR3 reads CASRTSGRTNTQYF. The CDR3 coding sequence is TGTGCCAGCAGGACTAGCGGGAGAACGAATACGCAGTATTTT.

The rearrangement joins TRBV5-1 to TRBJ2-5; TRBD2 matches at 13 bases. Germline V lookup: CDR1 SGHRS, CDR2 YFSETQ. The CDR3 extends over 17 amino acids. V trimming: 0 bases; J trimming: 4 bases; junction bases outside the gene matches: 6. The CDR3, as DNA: TGCGCCAGCAGCTTGGCCGAAGGACTAGCGGGAGTAGAGACCCAGTACTTC. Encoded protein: CASSLAEGLAGVETQYF.

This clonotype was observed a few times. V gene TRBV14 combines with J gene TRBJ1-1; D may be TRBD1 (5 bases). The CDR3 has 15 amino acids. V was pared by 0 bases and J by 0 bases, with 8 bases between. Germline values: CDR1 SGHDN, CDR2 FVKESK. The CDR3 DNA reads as TGTGCCAGCAGCCAAGAGGCACAGGTGAACACTGAAGCTTTCTTT. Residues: CASSQEAQVNTEAFF.

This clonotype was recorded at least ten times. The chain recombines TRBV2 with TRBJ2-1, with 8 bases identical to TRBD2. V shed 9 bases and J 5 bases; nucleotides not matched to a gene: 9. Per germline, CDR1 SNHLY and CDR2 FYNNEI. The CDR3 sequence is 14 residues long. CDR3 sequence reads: CASTTSGGNNEQFF. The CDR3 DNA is TGTGCCAGTACTACTAGCGGAGGGAACAATGAGCAGTTCTTC.

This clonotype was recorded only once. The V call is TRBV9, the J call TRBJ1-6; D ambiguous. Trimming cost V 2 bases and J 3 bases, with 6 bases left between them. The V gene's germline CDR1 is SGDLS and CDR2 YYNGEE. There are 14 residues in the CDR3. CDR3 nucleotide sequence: TGTGCCAGCAGCGTCGGGAACTATAATTCACCCCTCCACTTT. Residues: CASSVGNYNSPLHF.

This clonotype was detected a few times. CDR3 in DNA: TGTGCCAGCAGTTACTGGGAGGGAGGAGAGACCCAGTACTTC. It codes for CASSYWEGGETQYF. This chain uses TRBV6-2 or TRBV6-3 with TRBJ2-5; 7 bases fit TRBD2. Germline-derived CDR1 and CDR2 are MNHEY and SVGEGT. The V segment lost 1 base and the J segment 4 bases; nucleotides outside the gene matches: 3. The CDR3 totals 14 residues.

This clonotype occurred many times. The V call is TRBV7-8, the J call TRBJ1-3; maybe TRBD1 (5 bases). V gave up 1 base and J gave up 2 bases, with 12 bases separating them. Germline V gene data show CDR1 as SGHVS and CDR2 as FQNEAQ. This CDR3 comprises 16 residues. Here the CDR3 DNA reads TGTGCCAGCAGCTTAGTAGCCGGGGCAACTGGAAACACCATATATTTT. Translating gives CASSLVAGATGNTIYF. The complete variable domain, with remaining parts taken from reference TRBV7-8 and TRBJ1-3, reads GAGVSQSPRYKVAKRGQDVALRCDPISGHVSLFWYQQALGQGPEFLTYFQNEAQLDKSGLPSDRFFAERPEGSVSTLKIQRTQQEDSAVYLCASSLVAGATGNTIYFGEGSWLTVV.

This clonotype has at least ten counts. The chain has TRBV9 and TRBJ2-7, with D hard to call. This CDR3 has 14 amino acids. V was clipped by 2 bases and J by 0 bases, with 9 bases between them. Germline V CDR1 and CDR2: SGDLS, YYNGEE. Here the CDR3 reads CASSVGRSSYEQYF. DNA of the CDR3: TGTGCCAGCAGCGTCGGAAGGAGCTCCTACGAGCAGTACTTC.

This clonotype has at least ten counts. The CDR3 DNA reads TGTGCCAGCGGACTGAGTGAAAAACTGTTTTTT. This sequence encodes CASGLSEKLFF. V and J are TRBV5-5 and TRBJ1-4, with D unclear. V lost 7 bases and J lost 7, with 8 bases in between. CDR1 is SGHKS and CDR2 is YYEKEE in the germline V gene (reference sequence). The CDR3 totals 11 residues.

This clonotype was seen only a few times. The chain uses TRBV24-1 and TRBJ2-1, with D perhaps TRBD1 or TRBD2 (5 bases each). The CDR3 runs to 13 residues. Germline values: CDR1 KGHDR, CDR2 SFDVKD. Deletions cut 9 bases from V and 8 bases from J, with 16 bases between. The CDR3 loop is CATQGGGSHEQFF. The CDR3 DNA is TGTGCCACCCAGGGTGGGGGATCCCATGAGCAGTTCTTC.

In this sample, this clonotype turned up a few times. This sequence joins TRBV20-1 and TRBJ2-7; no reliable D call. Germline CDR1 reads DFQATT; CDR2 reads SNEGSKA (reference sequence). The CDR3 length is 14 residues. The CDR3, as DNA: TGCAGCGTTGAAGAGTGGGCCGACACCTACGAGCAGTACTTC. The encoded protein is CSVEEWADTYEQYF.

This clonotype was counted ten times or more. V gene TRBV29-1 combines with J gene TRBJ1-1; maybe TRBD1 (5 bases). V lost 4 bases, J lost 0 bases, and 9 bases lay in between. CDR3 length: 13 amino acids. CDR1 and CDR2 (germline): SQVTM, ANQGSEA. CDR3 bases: TGCAGCGTTGGAGACAGCATGAACACTGAAGCTTTCTTT. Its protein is CSVGDSMNTEAFF.